What follows is one T cell receptor (beta chain) and its context. What it binds is not known. V gave up 5 bases and J gave up 0 bases; unmatched junction bases: 2. The CDR3 runs 15 residues. For CDR3 and TCR beta VDJ profiling, genomic DNA was the template used. TCRdb re-called the reads through MiXCR, storing one row per CDR3 protein. The table has 190,000 or so distinct CDR3 sequences, around 60% seen once; the top ten hold 25% to 30%. These data belong to a study of CD8+CD57+ T cells in acquired aplastic anemia. Study-level information: An average of about 3.4 ug of DNA was obtained from sorted CD4+ and CD8+ cells. Healthy donors had, on average, approximately 11 million reads for their CD4+ cells.

General study results and limits: Overlap between patients and controls comprised roughly 28 CD8+ CDR3 sequences.

The TCR originated in a human donor in good health. The sample consisted of sorted CD4+, CD8+, or CD8+CD57+ T cells (not recorded which) from PBMCs. The rearrangement links TRBV12-3 or TRBV12-4 to TRBJ1-5; TRBD1 matches 9 bases. In DNA, the CDR3 is TGTGCCAGCAGTCGGACAGGGGATAGCAATCAGCCCCAGCATTTT. This codes for CASSRTGDSNQPQHF.